This T cell receptor (beta chain) is drawn from a study of Graves' ophthalmopathy and Graves' hyperthyroidism. Whole-study context: The blood sample was drawn at first diagnosis and before any treatment.

The V gene's germline CDR1 is DFQATT and CDR2 SNEGSKA (reference sequence). The V and J ends lost 1 base and 11 bases, in that order; junction bases with no gene match: 7. The length of the CDR3 is 14 residues. From RNA, the CDR3 regions of TCR beta chains were amplified and sequenced. The authors performed first-round RT-PCR with HTBI primers and then a second-round multiplex PCR. One entry per CDR3 protein, called by TCRdb with MiXCR from the multiplex PCR reads. Among about 660,000 distinct CDR3 sequences listed, about 41% were seen once. The diagnostic workup employed clinical symptoms, serum thyroxine, TRAb, thyroid ultrasound and orbital computed tomography. Fresh peripheral blood (over 9.5 ml) yielded the PBMCs.

The chain recombines TRBV20-1 with TRBJ1-6; 8 bases align to TRBD1. The clonotype was recovered from an adult man with Graves' ophthalmopathy. The specimen was peripheral blood. The DNA of the CDR3 is TGCAGTGCTAGAGGGGGCGACAGGGGTGCACCCCTCCACTTT. Amino acids: CSARGGDRGAPLHF.